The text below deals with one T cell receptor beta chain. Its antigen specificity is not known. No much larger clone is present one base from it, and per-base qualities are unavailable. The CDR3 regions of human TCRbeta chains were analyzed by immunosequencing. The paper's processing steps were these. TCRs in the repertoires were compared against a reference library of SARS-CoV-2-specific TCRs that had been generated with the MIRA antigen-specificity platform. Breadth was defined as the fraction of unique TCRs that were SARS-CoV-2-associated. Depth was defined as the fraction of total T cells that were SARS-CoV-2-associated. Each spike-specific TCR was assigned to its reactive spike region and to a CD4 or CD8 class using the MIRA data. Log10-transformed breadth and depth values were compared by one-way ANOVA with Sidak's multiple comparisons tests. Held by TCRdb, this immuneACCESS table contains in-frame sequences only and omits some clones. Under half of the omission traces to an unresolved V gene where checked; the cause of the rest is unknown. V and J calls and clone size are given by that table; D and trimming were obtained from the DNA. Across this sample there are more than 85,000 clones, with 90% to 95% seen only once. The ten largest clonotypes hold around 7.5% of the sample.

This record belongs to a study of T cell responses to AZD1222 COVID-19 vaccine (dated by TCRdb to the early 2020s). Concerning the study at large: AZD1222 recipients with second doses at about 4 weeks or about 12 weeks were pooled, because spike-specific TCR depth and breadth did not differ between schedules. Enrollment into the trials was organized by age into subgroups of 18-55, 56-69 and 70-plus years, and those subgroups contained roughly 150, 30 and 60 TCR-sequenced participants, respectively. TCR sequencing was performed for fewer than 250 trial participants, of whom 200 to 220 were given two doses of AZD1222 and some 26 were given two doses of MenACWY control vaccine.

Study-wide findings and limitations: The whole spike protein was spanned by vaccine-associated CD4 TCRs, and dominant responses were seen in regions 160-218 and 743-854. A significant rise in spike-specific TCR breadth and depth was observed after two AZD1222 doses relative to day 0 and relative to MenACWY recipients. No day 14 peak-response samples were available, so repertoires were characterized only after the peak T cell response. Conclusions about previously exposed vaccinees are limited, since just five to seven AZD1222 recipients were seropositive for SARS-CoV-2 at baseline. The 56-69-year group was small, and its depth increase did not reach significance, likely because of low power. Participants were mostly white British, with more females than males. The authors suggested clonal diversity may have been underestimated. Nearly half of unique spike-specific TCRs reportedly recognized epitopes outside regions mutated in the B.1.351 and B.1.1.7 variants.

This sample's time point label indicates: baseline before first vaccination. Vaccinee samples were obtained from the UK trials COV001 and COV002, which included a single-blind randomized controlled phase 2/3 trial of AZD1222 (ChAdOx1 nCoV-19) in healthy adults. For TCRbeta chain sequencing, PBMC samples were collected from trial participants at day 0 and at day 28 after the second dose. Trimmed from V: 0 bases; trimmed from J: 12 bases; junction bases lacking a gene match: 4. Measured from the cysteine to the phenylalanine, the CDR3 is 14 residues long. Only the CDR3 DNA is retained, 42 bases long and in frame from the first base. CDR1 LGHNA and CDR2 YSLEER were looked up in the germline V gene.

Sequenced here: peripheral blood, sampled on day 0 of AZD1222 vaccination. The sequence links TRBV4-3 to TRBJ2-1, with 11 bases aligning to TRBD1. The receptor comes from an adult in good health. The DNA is TGCGCCAGCAGCCAAGATACCGGGACAGGGGGGCAGTTCTTC. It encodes CASSQDTGTGGQFF.